This T cell receptor beta chain was identified in a study of cytomegalovirus exposure and HLA in healthy donors. As concerns this clone: Its antigen is still unknown.

PCR involved 60 Vbeta and 13 Jbeta primers. Using immunoSEQ multiplex PCR, the repertoire was profiled, and TCRdb retains in-frame clones only, with some absent. The sample has 85,000 to 90,000 clones; around 90% are singletons. Whole-study findings and limits: Most sequenced TCRs were rare (though some public TCRs occurred in many donors). Productive rates of about 87% or about 30% were seen for most TCR beta V segments in an earlier analysis.

V was shortened by 7 bases and J by 0 bases, with 10 bases between the two germline ends. Germline CDR1 is LGHNA and CDR2 is YNFKEQ. The CDR3 spans 14 residues. The clonotype comes from a man aged 18 to 29 in good health and CMV-seronegative. V and J are TRBV4-2 and TRBJ1-3; the D gene is possibly TRBD1 (5 bases). Material for sequencing was PBMCs. DNA for the CDR3: TGTGCCAGCACGGCCAGGGACTCTGGAAACACCATATATTTT. Protein product: CASTARDSGNTIYF.